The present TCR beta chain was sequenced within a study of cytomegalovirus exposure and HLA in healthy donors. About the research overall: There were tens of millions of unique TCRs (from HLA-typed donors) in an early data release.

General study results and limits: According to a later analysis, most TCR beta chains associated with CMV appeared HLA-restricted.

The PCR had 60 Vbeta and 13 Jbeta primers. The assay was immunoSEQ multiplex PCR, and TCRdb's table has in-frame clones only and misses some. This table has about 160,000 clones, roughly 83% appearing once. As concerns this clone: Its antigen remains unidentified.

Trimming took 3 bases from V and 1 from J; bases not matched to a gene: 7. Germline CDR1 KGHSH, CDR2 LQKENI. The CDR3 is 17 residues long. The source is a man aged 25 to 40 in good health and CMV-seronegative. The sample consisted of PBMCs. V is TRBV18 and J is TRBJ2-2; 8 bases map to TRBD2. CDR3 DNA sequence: TGTGCCAGCTCACCGAATCCTAGCGGGCAGAACACCGGGGAGCTGTTTTTT. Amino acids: CASSPNPSGQNTGELFF. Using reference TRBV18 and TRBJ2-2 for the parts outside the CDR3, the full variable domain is NAGVMQNPRHLVRRRGQEARLRCSPMKGHSHVYWYRQLPEEGLKFMVYLQKENIIDESGMPKERFSAEFPKEGPSILRIQQVVRGDSAAYFCASSPNPSGQNTGELFFGEGSRLTVL.